The T cell receptor beta chain under discussion was sequenced for a study of blood T cell repertoires in COVID-19. About the research overall: Sample material is recorded as cDNA or gDNA derived from T cells, B-cell-depleted T cells, or PBMCs.

In the authors' methods: How many nucleated cells were present was estimated from reference gene primer amplification. Libraries were prepared by immunoSEQ multiplex PCR; TCRdb keeps only in-frame clonotypes and omits some of them. V and J calls plus clone size are reproduced from that table; the DNA served to infer D and trimming. The sample yields 130,000 to 150,000 clones, 84% seen once. Per the germline V gene, CDR1 is MGHDK and CDR2 is SYGVNS. J lost 5 bases, V lost 3 bases, and 7 bases had no gene match. CDR3 size: 14 residues. The V gene is TRBV25-1, the J gene TRBJ2-7; 7 nucleotides match TRBD1. Sequencing input: peripheral blood. This receptor was obtained from a human donor in a cohort sampled during active COVID-19. This chain's CDR3 is CASSDNRGTHEQYF. CDR3 coding DNA: TGTGCCAGCAGTGATAACAGGGGTACCCACGAGCAGTACTTC.